These 11 T cell receptor beta chains were sequenced from one sample in a study of T cells in Graves' hyperthyroidism and ophthalmopathy. RNA transcripts served as the template for amplifying TCR beta CDR3 regions. HTBI primers were the set used in a first-round RT-PCR of the TCR CDR3. One entry per CDR3 protein results from TCRdb running MiXCR on the multiplex PCR reads. The table includes hundreds of thousands of distinct CDR3 sequences, 38% detected once. The sample comprised blood. These receptors were obtained from a man in his late teens or twenties with Graves' hyperthyroidism.

Details on this clonotype: One junction end disagrees with the germline gene, perhaps due to a read error. The CDR3 here is CASSQEAAAMNTEAFF. CDR3 in DNA: TGCGCCAGCAGCCAAGAGGCTGCAGCTATGAACACTGAAGCTTTCTTT. The chain links TRBV7-9 to TRBJ1-1; D ambiguous. The germline gives CDR1 SEHNR, CDR2 FQNEAQ (reference sequence). This CDR3 is built from 16 residues.

This clonotype was seen more than once but under ten times. J is TRBJ1-1 and V is TRBV12-3 or TRBV12-4, with D uncertain. Trimming shortened V by 6 bases and J by 7 bases, and 21 bases separated the two germline ends. This CDR3 region has 15 residues. The CDR3 coding sequence is TGTGCCAGCAGCCCTCGGCCCTCAGACCTGTTTGAAGCTTTCTTT. Translation gives CASSPRPSDLFEAFF.

The CDR3 DNA is TGCAGTCGCCAGGGTAGCCACGAGCAGTACTTC. Its protein is CSRQGSHEQYF. This chain links TRBV20-1 with TRBJ2-7; possibly TRBD1 for D (5 bases). From germline, CDR1 is DFQATT and CDR2 SNEGSKA (reference sequence). Between the trimmed V and J ends, which lost 8 bases and 5 bases, there was a span of 13 bases. This CDR3 comprises 11 residues.

This clonotype was counted a single time. The V call is TRBV7-3, the J call TRBJ1-1; D is ambiguous. Trimming took 8 bases from V and 4 from J, leaving 17 bases between them. The germline V gene encodes CDR1 SGHTA and CDR2 FQGTGA. This CDR3 is built from 14 residues. The CDR3 loop is CASLPGFPGTEAFF. The CDR3 DNA reads as TGTGCCAGCCTCCCCGGCTTCCCGGGCACTGAAGCTTTCTTT.

The table lists this clonotype with many counts. The chain recombines TRBV10-2 with TRBJ1-2, with 7 bases identical to TRBD1. The CDR3 covers 14 residues. V dropped 5 bases and J dropped 2; count of bases not matched to a gene: 5. From germline, CDR1 is WSHSY and CDR2 SAAADI. The CDR3 sequence: CASSTAGQNYGYTF. CDR3 DNA: TGCGCCAGCAGTACGGCGGGACAGAACTATGGCTACACCTTC.

This sequence joins TRBV19 and TRBJ1-1; D uncertain. The CDR3 sequence is 11 residues long. V was shortened by 7 bases and J by 3 bases, with 6 bases between the two germline ends. Germline assignment: CDR1 LNHDA and CDR2 SQIVND (reference sequence). The CDR3 sequence: CASILDTEAFF. The CDR3 coding sequence is TGTGCCAGTATTCTGGACACTGAAGCTTTCTTT.

This sequence joins TRBV20-1 and TRBJ2-5; D may be TRBD1 or TRBD2 (5 bases each). This CDR3 is 14 amino acids long. The V gene's germline CDR1 is DFQATT and CDR2 SNEGSKA (reference sequence). V was cut by 3 bases and J by 5 bases, with 16 bases left in between. The CDR3 is CSASPGPREETQYF. The DNA of the CDR3 is TGCAGTGCTAGCCCGGGACCACGAGAGGAGACCCAGTACTTC.

V is TRBV2 and J is TRBJ1-1; no clear D gene. CDR1 SNHLY and CDR2 FYNNEI come from the germline V gene. Deletions cut 3 bases from V and 11 bases from J, with 13 bases between. The CDR3 loop spans 12 amino acids. The CDR3 here is CASSEARFGAFF. The CDR3 DNA is TGTGCCAGCAGTGAGGCAAGGTTTGGGGCTTTCTTT. Full variable domain (outside the CDR3, taken from reference TRBV2 and TRBJ1-1): EPEVTQTPSHQVTQMGQEVILRCVPISNHLYFYWYRQILGQKVEFLVSFYNNEISEKSEIFDDQFSVERPDGSNFTLKIRSTKLEDSAMYFCASSEARFGAFFGQGTRLTVV.

The table lists this clonotype with a few counts. CDR3 bases: TGTGCCAGCAAGTTACTTTCCCCGGGCACTGAAGCTTTCTTT. Its protein product is CASKLLSPGTEAFF. The chain couples TRBV6-5 to TRBJ1-1; D is unclear. Germline CDR1 is MNHEY and CDR2 is SVGAGI. Trimming took off 7 bases at V and 4 bases at J, with 16 bases between the two ends. There are 14 residues in the CDR3.

At least ten counts were recorded for this clonotype. The chain recombines TRBV19 with TRBJ1-1; D ambiguous. V shed 7 bases and J shed 5 bases, with 11 bases lying between them. Looked up from germline, CDR1 is LNHDA and CDR2 is SQIVND (reference sequence). This CDR3 has 12 amino acids. The CDR3 sequence: CASMSRETEAFF. The CDR3 DNA is TGTGCCAGTATGAGCCGGGAGACTGAAGCTTTCTTT.

The table lists this clonotype with a count of one. The rearrangement links TRBV12-3 or TRBV12-4 to TRBJ2-7; D ambiguous. V was cut by 1 base and J by 2 bases, with 12 bases left in between. This CDR3 has 15 amino acids. The CDR3: CASSLEGRETYEQYF. The CDR3 nucleotides are TGTGCCAGCAGTTTAGAAGGACGAGAAACCTACGAGCAGTACTTC.